A single sample gave rise to the 11 T cell receptor beta chains below, sequenced in a study of blood T cells in healthy people across ages. The second PCR ran about 6 to 12 cycles with a sample-barcoded 5' primer and J-beta primers. TCRdb reprocessed the 5' RACE reads via MiXCR and lists one record per CDR3 protein. The table records 1.8 million or so distinct CDR3 sequences, about two fifths of them present only once. The specimen was blood. The receptors stem from a human donor in good health.

The chain is built from TRBV20-1 and TRBJ2-3; a possible D gene is TRBD2 (5 bases). This CDR3 is built from 11 residues. V dropped 6 bases and J dropped 4 bases, with 8 bases sitting between them. CDR1 DFQATT and CDR2 SNEGSKA come from the germline V gene (reference sequence). Here the CDR3 reads CSARVPDTQYF. CDR3 nucleotides: TGCAGTGCGAGGGTGCCAGATACGCAGTATTTT.

This clonotype has at least ten counts. V gene TRBV2 combines with J gene TRBJ1-1, with D possibly matching TRBD1 (6 bases). Per the germline V gene, CDR1 is SNHLY and CDR2 is FYNNEI. The CDR3 has 13 residues. Trimming removed 6 bases at V and 1 base at J, with 9 bases between. The CDR3 DNA follows: TGTGCCAGCAGCGAGGGGGAGAACACTGAAGCTTTCTTT. This codes for CASSEGENTEAFF.

Worth noting for this clonotype: One end of the junction varies from germline; a read error may be responsible. The chain employs TRBV20-1 and TRBJ1-2, with D maybe TRBD1 (6 bases). Germline V gene lookup returns CDR1 DFQATT and CDR2 SNEGSKA (reference sequence). The CDR3 runs to 15 residues. DNA of the CDR3: TGCGGTGCTAGAGAAAAGCCAGGGGTCCACTATGGCTACACCTTC. This codes for CGAREKPGVHYGYTF.

CDR3 nucleotides: TGTGCCAGCAGAGGCCAAGGGGGCCCCTATGGCTACACCTTC. It is translated as CASRGQGGPYGYTF. The V call is TRBV3-1, the J call TRBJ1-2, with 7 bases fitting TRBD1. Losses at the gene ends were 6 bases for V and 4 bases for J; bases not matched to a gene: 8. Looked up from germline, CDR1 is LGHDT and CDR2 is YNNKEL (reference sequence). The CDR3 spans 14 residues.

Note on this clonotype: The junction does not match germline at one end; this may be a read error. The chain uses TRBV7-8 and TRBJ2-1, with TRBD2 as a possible D gene (5 bases). Germline CDR1 and CDR2: SGHVS and FQNEAQ. This CDR3 contains 19 residues. CDR3 sequence reads: CACSLALQFREPKYNEQFF. The CDR3 region has the DNA TGTGCCTGCAGCTTAGCGCTCCAGTTCCGGGAACCAAAATACAATGAGCAGTTCTTC.

The chain uses TRBV15 and TRBJ2-3; D ambiguous. Germline values: CDR1 LNHNV, CDR2 YYDKDF (reference sequence). V lost 2 bases to trimming and J lost 3 bases, with 18 bases between them. The CDR3 loop spans 17 amino acids. The CDR3 is CATSRSPTGLGTDTQYF. The CDR3 nucleotides are TGTGCCACCAGCAGATCCCCGACGGGCCTAGGGACAGATACGCAGTATTTT.

This clonotype was observed a handful of times. V usage is TRBV20-1 and J usage is TRBJ2-7, with 12 bases lining up with TRBD2. This CDR3 contains 15 residues. Germline values: CDR1 DFQATT, CDR2 SNEGSKA (reference sequence). J lost 4 bases, V lost 5 bases, and 9 bases had no gene match. CDR3 loop: CSAPRLAGAIYEQYF. The CDR3 coding sequence is TGCAGTGCTCCGAGACTAGCGGGGGCCATTTACGAGCAGTACTTC.

This chain connects TRBV20-1 to TRBJ2-5; 8 nucleotides align to TRBD2. Unmatched junction bases numbered 11, after V lost 6 bases and J lost 2 bases. Germline-derived CDR1 and CDR2 are DFQATT and SNEGSKA (reference sequence). The CDR3 extends over 15 amino acids. CDR3 in DNA: TGCAGTGCCCGCCGACAGCGGGGGCAACAAGAGACCCAGTACTTC. The encoded protein is CSARRQRGQQETQYF.

This clonotype was counted a single time. The chain joins TRBV28 to TRBJ1-5; D possibly corresponds to TRBD1 (6 bases). CDR1 and CDR2 (germline): MDHEN, SYDVKM. The CDR3 is 14 amino acids. The V end was cut by 6 bases, the J end by 9 bases, with 18 bases between. CDR3 sequence reads: CASRGGTLLGPQHF. CDR3 nucleotides: TGTGCCAGCAGAGGTGGGACACTATTAGGGCCCCAGCATTTT.

The genes are TRBV20-1 and TRBJ1-5; D might be TRBD1 (5 bases). The V end was cut by 3 bases, the J end by 5 bases, with 11 bases between. Germline V gene lookup returns CDR1 DFQATT and CDR2 SNEGSKA (reference sequence). CDR3 length equals 13 residues. The CDR3 loop reads CSASRDEDQPQHF. In DNA, the CDR3 is TGCAGTGCTAGTAGGGACGAGGATCAGCCCCAGCATTTT.

The genes are TRBV6-6 and TRBJ2-7, with 11 positions matching TRBD1. The CDR3 totals 15 residues. Germline V gene lookup returns CDR1 MNHNY and CDR2 SVGAGI (reference sequence). J gave up 5 bases and V 6 bases, and 9 bases lay outside the gene matches. CDR3 residues: CASRGGTGGFNEQYF. CDR3 nucleotides: TGTGCCAGCAGGGGGGGGACAGGGGGGTTTAACGAGCAGTACTTC.